This TCR beta chain was sequenced in a study of tumor-infiltrating lymphocytes in primary liver carcinoma. This clonotype was recorded once. An end of the junction differs from the germline gene, which may be a read error. Production of TCR beta cDNA used approximately 0.55 ug total RNA together with a constant-region primer. Nested multiplex PCR, run for three rounds with slightly modified ARM-PCR, yielded TCR beta libraries. MiXCR, run by TCRdb on the multiplex PCR reads, gives a single entry per CDR3 protein. The sample shows 100,000 or so distinct CDR3 sequences, about 63% of them seen only once. For each extraction, RNA and DNA were obtained together from approximately 20-30 mg of unsorted bulk tissue. The receptor was derived from a woman in her sixties with primary liver carcinoma and hepatitis B virus infection. Sequenced: liver tumor tissue from sampling region 2. Indicated subset: tumor region T2, inferior pole.

The CDR3 spells CTSTLGGQSSYEQYF. CDR3 DNA: TGTACCAGCACCTTAGGGGGACAGAGCTCCTACGAGCAGTACTTC. The genes are TRBV28 and TRBJ2-7; TRBD1 agrees at 7 bases. Per germline, CDR1 MDHEN and CDR2 SYDVKM. The CDR3 spans 15 residues. Drawing the rest from reference TRBV28 and TRBJ2-7, the complete variable domain is DVKVTQSSRYLVKRTGEKVFLECVQDMDHENMFWYRQDPGLGLRLIYFSYDVKMKEKGDIPEGYSVSREKKERFSLILESASTNQTSMYLCTSTLGGQSSYEQYFGPGTRLTVT.